Listed below are T cell receptor beta chains from one sample, sequenced in a study of cytomegalovirus exposure and HLA in healthy donors. Repertoires were generated with immunoSEQ multiplex PCR, while TCRdb's copy carries only in-frame clones and drops some. Seen in this sample are over 200,000 clones; the ten most common clones hold approximately 0.98%. The material sequenced was PBMCs. Receptor source: a woman in her 30s in good health and CMV-seropositive. The CDR3 runs from the conserved cysteine through the conserved F or W. The D gene is left open where the match is weak.

d_call: TRBD2
v_call: TRBV6-5
j_call: TRBJ2-3
cdr3_nt: TGTGCCAGCAGTTCCCTAGCGGGAGGGTACACAGATACGCAGTATTTT
cdr3_aa: CASSSLAGGYTDTQYF

d_call: TRBD1
v_call: TRBV19
j_call: TRBJ2-7
cdr3_nt: TGTGCTTCGAGTCAGGGCGGGACAGGATCCTACGAGCAGTACTTC
cdr3_aa: CASSQGGTGSYEQYF

d_call: NA
v_call: TRBV4-1
j_call: TRBJ2-5
cdr3_nt: TGCGCCAGCAGCCAAGAGCGGGACAGCGAGATAAGAGAGACCCAGTACTTC
cdr3_aa: CASSQERDSEIRETQYF

d_call: NA
v_call: TRBV4-1
j_call: TRBJ2-2
cdr3_nt: TGCGCCAGCAGCCAGCGTGAGGGGGCCGGGGAGCTGTTTTTT
cdr3_aa: CASSQREGAGELFF

d_call: TRBD2
v_call: TRBV4-3
j_call: TRBJ2-7
cdr3_nt: TGCGCCAGCAGCCATTTGACTAGCGGGAAGTTCGAGCAGTACTTC
cdr3_aa: CASSHLTSGKFEQYF

d_call: NA
v_call: TRBV5-6
j_call: TRBJ1-2
cdr3_nt: TGTGCCAGCAGCACCCGGGGGAGGGATGGCTACACCTTC
cdr3_aa: CASSTRGRDGYTF

d_call: TRBD1
v_call: TRBV5-8
j_call: TRBJ1-1
cdr3_nt: TGTGCCAGCAGCCTCAGGGGGCTCGGCACTGAAGCTTTCTTT
cdr3_aa: CASSLRGLGTEAFF

d_call: TRBD2
v_call: TRBV10-3
j_call: TRBJ2-5
cdr3_nt: TGTGCCATCTCTAGCGGGAGGGCCCTAGAGACCCAGTACTTC
cdr3_aa: CAISSGRALETQYF

d_call: NA
v_call: TRBV6-1
j_call: TRBJ1-2
cdr3_nt: TGTGCCAGCAGTGAGGTTGGCGGGGCGGGTGGCTACACCTTC
cdr3_aa: CASSEVGGAGGYTF

d_call: NA
v_call: TRBV2
j_call: TRBJ1-2
cdr3_nt: TGTGCCAGCAGTGAAAAGGGGACACTCGTTAACTATGGCTACACCTTC
cdr3_aa: CASSEKGTLVNYGYTF

d_call: NA
v_call: TRBV29-1
j_call: TRBJ1-5
cdr3_nt: TGCAGCGTCAGGGACAACCTCAATCAGCCCCAGCATTTT
cdr3_aa: CSVRDNLNQPQHF

d_call: NA
v_call: TRBV13
j_call: TRBJ2-7
cdr3_nt: TGTGCCAGCAGCTACGAACAGGGTGAAGGCTACGAGCAGTACTTC
cdr3_aa: CASSYEQGEGYEQYF

d_call: NA
v_call: TRBV9
j_call: TRBJ2-5
cdr3_nt: TGTGCCAGCAGCGTAGGGGTGGGGGGGCCGGCAGAGACCCAGTACTTC
cdr3_aa: CASSVGVGGPAETQYF

d_call: TRBD1
v_call: TRBV4-3
j_call: TRBJ2-5
cdr3_nt: TGCGCCAGCAGCCAAGACGGCTTAGGACAGGTGGAAGAGACCCAGTACTTC
cdr3_aa: CASSQDGLGQVEETQYF

d_call: TRBD1
v_call: TRBV10-3
j_call: TRBJ2-7
cdr3_nt: TGTGCCATCAGCGCTACAGGGGGCTACGAGCAGTACTTC
cdr3_aa: CAISATGGYEQYF

d_call: NA
v_call: TRBV25-1
j_call: TRBJ1-1
cdr3_nt: TGTGCCAGCAGTGACAGGGGTCAATATGAAGCTTTCTTT
cdr3_aa: CASSDRGQYEAFF

d_call: NA
v_call: TRBV2
j_call: TRBJ1-1
cdr3_nt: TGTGCCAGCAGTGAGGGGCGGGGCGCGAACACTGAAGCTTTCTTT
cdr3_aa: CASSEGRGANTEAFF

d_call: TRBD2
v_call: TRBV29-1
j_call: TRBJ2-5
cdr3_nt: TGCAGCGTTGACGCTAGCGGGAGCTCGGAGACCCAGTACTTC
cdr3_aa: CSVDASGSSETQYF

d_call: TRBD1
v_call: TRBV29-1
j_call: TRBJ1-1
cdr3_nt: TGCAGCGTTGAATGGGGGACAGGGGGTAGTGGCACTGAAGCTTTCTTT
cdr3_aa: CSVEWGTGGSGTEAFF

d_call: TRBD1
v_call: TRBV29-1
j_call: TRBJ1-1
cdr3_nt: TGCAGCGTGCGGGACAGGCTAACTGAAGCTTTCTTT
cdr3_aa: CSVRDRLTEAFF

d_call: TRBD1
v_call: TRBV7-9
j_call: TRBJ2-1
cdr3_nt: TGTGCCAGCAGCTTAAGACAGGGTGATGAGCAGTTCTTC
cdr3_aa: CASSLRQGDEQFF

d_call: NA
v_call: TRBV6-5
j_call: TRBJ1-1
cdr3_nt: TGTGCCAGCAGATTCCTGGACAGGAACACTGAAGCTTTCTTT
cdr3_aa: CASRFLDRNTEAFF

d_call: TRBD2
v_call: TRBV18
j_call: TRBJ2-1
cdr3_nt: TGTGCCAGCTCCCCCGTGGTAGCGGGGACCTACAATGAGCAGTTCTTC
cdr3_aa: CASSPVVAGTYNEQFF

d_call: TRBD1
v_call: TRBV10-3
j_call: TRBJ1-4
cdr3_nt: TGTGCCATCAGTAGGGACAGGAATGAAAAACTGTTTTTT
cdr3_aa: CAISRDRNEKLFF

d_call: NA
v_call: TRBV19
j_call: TRBJ2-5
cdr3_nt: TGTGCCAGTAGTATTGGAGGTAGCTGGGGAGAGACCCAGTACTTC
cdr3_aa: CASSIGGSWGETQYF

d_call: NA
v_call: TRBV7-9
j_call: TRBJ1-4
cdr3_nt: TGTGCCAGCAGCTTAGTCAGTGCAACTAATGAAAAACTGTTTTTT
cdr3_aa: CASSLVSATNEKLFF

d_call: TRBD2
v_call: TRBV27
j_call: TRBJ2-5
cdr3_nt: TGTGCCAGCAGTTTACAAATGGCGGGGGGACTCCAAGAGACCCAGTACTTC
cdr3_aa: CASSLQMAGGLQETQYF

d_call: TRBD1
v_call: TRBV7-2
j_call: TRBJ1-6
cdr3_nt: TGTGCCAGCAGCTTAAATTTTAGGGCAGGGGGCGATTCACCCCTCCACTTT
cdr3_aa: CASSLNFRAGGDSPLHF

d_call: NA
v_call: TRBV4-3
j_call: TRBJ2-1
cdr3_nt: TGCGCCAGCAGCCAAGATAGGAGGGGATACAATGAGCAGTTCTTC
cdr3_aa: CASSQDRRGYNEQFF

d_call: TRBD1
v_call: TRBV5-4
j_call: TRBJ1-1
cdr3_nt: TGTGCCAGCAGCTTAGGCTCAGGGACAGGGATTATCACTGAAGCTTTCTTT
cdr3_aa: CASSLGSGTGIITEAFF

d_call: NA
v_call: TRBV27
j_call: TRBJ2-1
cdr3_nt: TGTGCCAGCAGTTTATCCGGGGACTTCCTCAGGGAGCAGTTCTTC
cdr3_aa: CASSLSGDFLREQFF

d_call: TRBD1
v_call: TRBV29-1
j_call: TRBJ1-2
cdr3_nt: TGCAGCGTGTCAGGGACAGGGGGGAACTATGGCTACACCTTC
cdr3_aa: CSVSGTGGNYGYTF

d_call: NA
v_call: TRBV9
j_call: TRBJ1-5
cdr3_nt: TGTGCCAGCAGCGATGGGAGTCAGCCCCAGCATTTT
cdr3_aa: CASSDGSQPQHF

d_call: NA
v_call: TRBV10-1
j_call: TRBJ1-2
cdr3_nt: TGCGCCAGCAGTGAGTTCTCCAACTATGGCTACACCTTC
cdr3_aa: CASSEFSNYGYTF

d_call: TRBD1
v_call: TRBV2
j_call: TRBJ1-1
cdr3_nt: TGTGCCAGCAGTGCCCGGACAGGGACAACTGAAGCTTTCTTT
cdr3_aa: CASSARTGTTEAFF

d_call: NA
v_call: TRBV11-1
j_call: TRBJ2-5
cdr3_nt: TGTGCCAGCAGCTCGCACAGGGAAGAGACCCAGTACTTC
cdr3_aa: CASSSHREETQYF

d_call: TRBD2
v_call: TRBV6-5
j_call: TRBJ2-1
cdr3_nt: TGTGCCAGCGGGGGAAGCGGGAGGTACAATGAGCAGTTCTTC
cdr3_aa: CASGGSGRYNEQFF

d_call: NA
v_call: TRBV2
j_call: TRBJ1-3
cdr3_nt: TGTGCCAGCAGGGGGACAAGCTCTGGAAACACCATATATTTT
cdr3_aa: CASRGTSSGNTIYF

d_call: TRBD2
v_call: TRBV4-2
j_call: TRBJ2-3
cdr3_nt: TGTGCCAGCAGCCAAGGCGGGGGGGACTCAGATACGCAGTATTTT
cdr3_aa: CASSQGGGDSDTQYF

d_call: NA
v_call: TRBV4-3
j_call: TRBJ1-5
cdr3_nt: TGCGCCAGCAGCCAAGAGGCAGGTGGACAGCCCCAGCATTTT
cdr3_aa: CASSQEAGGQPQHF

d_call: NA
v_call: TRBV5-1
j_call: TRBJ1-6
cdr3_nt: TGCGCCAGCAGATTCGAGGTTGGGTCCTATAATTCACCCCTCCACTTT
cdr3_aa: CASRFEVGSYNSPLHF

d_call: NA
v_call: TRBV29-1
j_call: TRBJ2-7
cdr3_nt: TGCAGCGTTGGAACAGACGAGCAGTACTTC
cdr3_aa: CSVGTDEQYF

d_call: NA
v_call: TRBV27
j_call: TRBJ1-1
cdr3_nt: TGTGCCAGCAGTTTTGGAGGGCCTGAAGCTTTCTTT
cdr3_aa: CASSFGGPEAFF

d_call: NA
v_call: TRBV2
j_call: TRBJ2-3
cdr3_nt: TGTGCCAGCAGCCAGTATGCAGATACGCAGTATTTT
cdr3_aa: CASSQYADTQYF

d_call: NA
v_call: TRBV4-3
j_call: TRBJ2-3
cdr3_nt: TGCGCCAGCAGCCAAATCACGGCAGATACGCAGTATTTT
cdr3_aa: CASSQITADTQYF

d_call: NA
v_call: TRBV18
j_call: TRBJ2-7
cdr3_nt: TGTGCCAGCTCACCTGACGGGGGGCGCGAGCAGTACTTC
cdr3_aa: CASSPDGGREQYF

d_call: NA
v_call: TRBV27
j_call: TRBJ1-5
cdr3_nt: TGTGCCAGCAGCCCCTGGATTCAGGGCCCCAATCAGCCCCAGCATTTT
cdr3_aa: CASSPWIQGPNQPQHF

d_call: TRBD1
v_call: TRBV19
j_call: TRBJ1-2
cdr3_nt: TGTGCCAGTAGTATAGACGCAATCGACAGGGGTTATGGCTACACCTTC
cdr3_aa: CASSIDAIDRGYGYTF

d_call: NA
v_call: TRBV5-5
j_call: TRBJ1-4
cdr3_nt: TGTGCCAGCAGCTTTCTCGCAACTAATGAAAAACTGTTTTTT
cdr3_aa: CASSFLATNEKLFF

d_call: TRBD2
v_call: TRBV5-1
j_call: TRBJ2-3
cdr3_nt: TGCGCCAGCAGCTTGGCCAATAGCGGGGGCCCTACCAACAGGGCAGATACGCAGTATTTT
cdr3_aa: CASSLANSGGPTNRADTQYF

d_call: NA
v_call: TRBV6-5
j_call: TRBJ2-7
cdr3_nt: TGTGCCAGCAGTTACTCGGCCCAGGGAAACTACGAGCAGTACTTC
cdr3_aa: CASSYSAQGNYEQYF

d_call: TRBD1
v_call: TRBV27
j_call: TRBJ2-7
cdr3_nt: TGTGCCAGCAGTTTCTCTCACACAGGGGTGTATCGCGAGCAGTACTTC
cdr3_aa: CASSFSHTGVYREQYF

d_call: TRBD1
v_call: TRBV5-6
j_call: TRBJ1-3
cdr3_nt: TGTGCCAGCAGCGGATTGGACAGGGTGGCTGGAAACACCATATATTTT
cdr3_aa: CASSGLDRVAGNTIYF

d_call: TRBD2
v_call: TRBV6-1
j_call: TRBJ2-7
cdr3_nt: TGTGCCAGCAAACTAGCGGACTACGAGCAGTACTTC
cdr3_aa: CASKLADYEQYF

d_call: NA
v_call: TRBV7-9
j_call: TRBJ2-7
cdr3_nt: TGTGCCAGCAGCTTGAACTCAGGAGGGCCGGTCGAGCAGTACTTC
cdr3_aa: CASSLNSGGPVEQYF

d_call: TRBD2
v_call: TRBV13
j_call: TRBJ2-7
cdr3_nt: TGTGCCAGCAGCCCCTCCAGTGCGGGAGGTCCCCGATCCTACGAGCAGTACTTC
cdr3_aa: CASSPSSAGGPRSYEQYF

d_call: NA
v_call: TRBV7-7
j_call: TRBJ2-6
cdr3_nt: TGTGCCAGCAGCTCTGACAGTGTCTCTGGGGCCAACGTCCTGACTTTC
cdr3_aa: CASSSDSVSGANVLTF

d_call: NA
v_call: TRBV19
j_call: TRBJ2-7
cdr3_nt: TGTGCCAGTAGTGAAATAGGAGGGGCCCCCTCCTACGAGCAGTACTTC
cdr3_aa: CASSEIGGAPSYEQYF

d_call: NA
v_call: TRBV4-3
j_call: TRBJ2-1
cdr3_nt: TGCGCCAGCAGCCCTCGGTCCGCGGGGAATGAGCAGTTCTTC
cdr3_aa: CASSPRSAGNEQFF

d_call: NA
v_call: TRBV10-3
j_call: TRBJ2-7
cdr3_nt: TGTGCCATCAGTGAGTCAGGGGGCTACGAGCAGTACTTC
cdr3_aa: CAISESGGYEQYF